The clone carrying this TCR beta chain was counted many times. The CDR3 runs to 14 residues. The germline V and J ends were trimmed by 5 bases and 5 bases, with 15 bases remaining between them. Germline V lookup: CDR1 DFQATT, CDR2 SNEGSKA (reference sequence). The data are from a study of CD8 T cells in ankylosing spondylitis. Library preparation for TCR beta used quantitative 5'-RACE with molecular barcodes. TCRdb used MiXCR to reprocess the 5' RACE reads, holding one entry per CDR3 protein. The sample includes around 18,000 distinct CDR3 sequences, roughly 8.2% of them seen just once. This receptor was taken from a male donor with ankylosing spondylitis or in good health (not recorded which). Sequencing was carried out using blood. The V and J genes are TRBV20-1 and TRBJ2-2; the D gene could be TRBD1 or TRBD2 (5 bases each). The CDR3 coding sequence is TGCAGTGCTCTGGGACCTACTGGGACCGGGGAGCTGTTTTTT. Translating it yields CSALGPTGTGELFF.